This entry concerns a single T cell receptor beta chain. The antigen remains undetermined. The sample has other DNA sequences that encode this CDR3 too. Described time point: week 35, safety follow-up. Vaccine doses each comprised 300 ug of mutant IDH1 20-mer peptide, with topical imiquimod. New IDH1-mutant, ATRX-lost WHO grade 3 or 4 astrocytomas occurred in donors. CDR3 size: 15 residues. In germline, CDR1 is SGHDT, CDR2 YYEEEE. Trimming removed 4 bases from V and 0 bases from J, with 11 bases in between. Profiled with immunoSEQ multiplex PCR; TCRdb holds only in-frame clones, not every one. The data contain about 66,000 clones, roughly four fifths of them singletons. The data originate from a study of a mutant IDH1 vaccine in newly diagnosed glioma. Study summary: Patients had received radiotherapy, temozolomide, or both previously, most receiving both. Week 35 held visit V12, while week 47 held visit V13.

The J gene is TRBJ2-1, the V gene TRBV5-6; D unclear. The sample in question was PBMCs, obtained from a glioma patient whose treatment included an IDH1 peptide vaccine. The sequence came from a man in his fifties with glioma. CDR3 protein: CASSPQGSSYNEQFF. The CDR3 nucleotides are TGTGCCAGCAGCCCTCAAGGAAGCTCCTACAATGAGCAGTTCTTC. The variable domain in full, with the rest retrieved from reference TRBV5-6 and TRBJ2-1, is DAGVTQSPTHLIKTRGQQVTLRCSPKSGHDTVSWYQQALGQGPQFIFQYYEEEERQRGNFPDRFSGHQFPNYSSELNVNALLLGDSALYLCASSPQGSSYNEQFFGPGTRLTVL.